Here is one TCR beta chain with its context. The count of this clone is one. Which antigen it targets is not known. No per-base quality is available; no much larger clone lies one base away. The data originate from a study of T cell responses to AZD1222 COVID-19 vaccine (dated by TCRdb to the early 2020s). At the level of the whole study: TCR sequencing was performed for 230 to 250 trial participants, of whom about 200 were given two doses of AZD1222 and around 25 were given two doses of MenACWY control vaccine. Trial participants were enrolled by age into subgroups of 18-55, 56-69 and 70-plus years, and around 140, 26 and 57 TCR-sequenced participants, respectively, were included in these subgroups. Study-level results and caveats: Participants were mostly white British, with more females than males. The authors suggested clonal diversity may have been underestimated. Only five to seven AZD1222 recipients were SARS-CoV-2 seropositive at baseline, limiting conclusions about previously exposed vaccinees. Because no day 14 peak-response samples were available, the repertoires could be characterized only after the peak T cell response. Reportedly, almost half of the unique spike-specific TCRs recognized epitopes lying outside the regions that are mutated in the B.1.351 and B.1.1.7 variants. After two AZD1222 doses, both the breadth and the depth of spike-specific TCRs were significantly higher than at day 0 and than in MenACWY recipients. The 56-69-year group was small, and its depth increase did not reach significance, likely because of low power. CD4 TCRs associated with the vaccine covered the entire spike protein, and the dominant responses were in regions 160-218 and 743-854.

The CDR3 regions of human TCRbeta chains were subjected to immunosequencing. Regarding the original processing steps: Repertoire TCRs were checked for matches against a reference library of SARS-CoV-2-specific TCRs that had been generated using the MIRA antigen-specificity platform. Breadth meant the fraction of unique TCRs that were SARS-CoV-2-associated, whereas depth meant the fraction of total T cells that were SARS-CoV-2-associated. Using the MIRA data, every spike-specific TCR was mapped to the spike region that the TCR reacted to and assigned to either a CD4 or a CD8 class. Log10-transformed breadth and depth values were compared by one-way ANOVA with Sidak's multiple comparisons tests. The immuneACCESS repertoire file appears here via TCRdb, limited to in-frame rearrangements. These files lack a portion of the clones; in checked studies, under half of the deficit traces to unresolved V genes, and the cause of the others is not known. The DNA was the basis for D and trimming; V, J and clone size are from that table. Across this sample there are approximately 300,000 clones, with about 94% seen only once. Jointly, the top ten make up less than 0.65% of the sample.

The junction shows trimming of 0 bases on V and 5 bases on J, plus 10 bases between the germline ends. The CDR3, cysteine through phenylalanine, is 14 amino acids long. Of the read, only the CDR3 DNA is kept; its 42 bases are in frame from base 1. The germline V gene provides CDR1 ENHRY and CDR2 SYGVKD. The time point label for this specimen denotes: about 28 days (+/-7) after the second vaccine dose. AZD1222 recipients given second doses at about 4 weeks or at about 12 weeks were pooled, since spike-specific TCR depth and breadth were not found to differ between the two schedules. The vaccinee samples were drawn from two UK trials, COV001 and COV002, one of which was a single-blind randomized controlled phase 2/3 trial testing AZD1222 (ChAdOx1 nCoV-19) in healthy adults. For TCRbeta chain sequencing, PBMC samples from trial participants were taken at day 0 and at day 28 after the second dose.

Sequences were derived from peripheral blood, sampled 28 days after the second AZD1222 dose. The sequence derives from an adult who received the AZD1222 COVID-19 vaccine. Rearrangement joined TRBV10-3 to TRBJ1-2; the D segment could be TRBD1, given 5 matching bases. The nucleotides read TGTGCCATCAGTGAGTCTCGGGGGGAATATGGCTACACCTTC. This codes for CAISESRGEYGYTF.